This is a list of T cell receptor beta chains from one sample in a study of T and B cells in COVID-19 patients. TCRdb ran MiXCR on the multiplex PCR reads and lists one entry per CDR3 protein. The sample has under 20,000 distinct CDR3 sequences, 27% seen once. The sequencing input was blood. These receptor sequences come from a human donor who had recovered from COVID-19. The CDR3 runs from the conserved cysteine through the conserved F or W. The D gene is left open where the match is weak. Size is stated for part of the rows, as once, few or many counts, or as a class when the clone is expanded.

J: TRBJ1-1; size: -; V: TRBV12-3/TRBV12-4; D: -; CDR3: CASLVVHTEAFF; DNA: TGTGCCAGCCTGGTAGTTCACACTGAAGCTTTCTTT
J: TRBJ2-7; size: -; V: TRBV7-9; D: -; CDR3: CASSSPGQGPPYEQYF; DNA: TGTGCCAGCAGCTCCCCAGGGCAGGGCCCCCCCTACGAGCAGTACTTC
J: TRBJ2-3; size: -; V: TRBV27; D: TRBD1; CDR3: CASSFRGLAGADTQYF; DNA: TGTGCCAGCAGTTTTAGGGGGCTGGCGGGCGCAGATACGCAGTATTTT
J: TRBJ2-2; size: -; V: TRBV11-3; D: -; CDR3: CASSQAGELFF; DNA: TGTGCCAGCAGCCAGGCCGGGGAGCTGTTTTTT
J: TRBJ2-6; size: medium-sized; V: TRBV19; D: -; CDR3: CASSIGGAGANVLTF; DNA: TGTGCCAGTAGTATAGGAGGGGCCGGGGCCAACGTCCTGACTTTC
J: TRBJ1-5; size: few; V: TRBV12-3/TRBV12-4; D: TRBD1; CDR3: CASRLNRGGQPQHF; DNA: TGTGCCAGCAGACTTAACAGGGGCGGTCAGCCCCAGCATTTT
J: TRBJ1-6; size: many; V: TRBV30; D: -; CDR3: CAWRRGREGTSNSPLHF; DNA: TGTGCCTGGAGGCGGGGAAGGGAAGGGACCTCCAATTCACCCCTCCACTTT
J: TRBJ2-2; size: many; V: TRBV5-6; D: -; CDR3: CASSLVVGTGELFF; DNA: TGTGCCAGCAGCTTGGTGGTGGGGACCGGGGAGCTGTTTTTT
J: TRBJ1-4; size: -; V: TRBV7-9; D: -; CDR3: CASSLDFGGTNEKLFF; DNA: TGTGCCAGCAGCTTAGACTTTGGGGGGACTAATGAAAAACTGTTTTTT
J: TRBJ2-1; size: many; V: TRBV18; D: TRBD1; CDR3: CASSPGTGNEQFF; DNA: TGTGCCAGCTCACCTGGGACAGGTAATGAGCAGTTCTTC
J: TRBJ2-7; size: -; V: TRBV10-3; D: TRBD1; CDR3: CAIRDRDYEQYF; DNA: TGTGCCATCAGGGACAGGGATTACGAGCAGTACTTC
J: TRBJ2-7; size: few; V: TRBV5-6; D: -; CDR3: CASSLQGTYEQYF; DNA: TGTGCCAGCAGCTTGCAGGGAACCTACGAGCAGTACTTC
J: TRBJ2-3; size: medium-sized; V: TRBV27; D: TRBD2; CDR3: CASSLTSGGADTQYF; DNA: TGTGCCAGCAGTTTGACTAGCGGGGGGGCAGATACGCAGTATTTT
J: TRBJ2-3; size: -; V: TRBV6-5; D: TRBD2; CDR3: CASRYRLAGATRLTVTQYF; DNA: TGTGCCAGCAGATACCGGCTAGCGGGAGCGACAAGATTGACAGTTACGCAGTATTTT
J: TRBJ1-1; size: few; V: TRBV5-6; D: TRBD1; CDR3: CASRSGTGGTEAFF; DNA: TGTGCCAGCAGATCCGGGACAGGGGGGACTGAAGCTTTCTTT
J: TRBJ2-7; size: -; V: TRBV12-3/TRBV12-4; D: TRBD2; CDR3: CASSLSAGVFHEQYF; DNA: TGTGCCAGCAGTTTATCAGCGGGAGTTTTCCACGAGCAGTACTTC
J: TRBJ1-4; size: medium-sized; V: TRBV29-1; D: -; CDR3: CSVLTAGATNEKLFF; DNA: TGCAGCGTTCTTACCGCCGGTGCAACTAATGAAAAACTGTTTTTT
J: TRBJ2-6; size: medium-sized; V: TRBV6-5; D: -; CDR3: CASSYLTGASASGANVLTF; DNA: TGTGCCAGCAGTTACCTGACGGGCGCATCCGCCTCTGGGGCCAACGTCCTGACTTTC
J: TRBJ2-1; size: few; V: TRBV5-4; D: TRBD2; CDR3: CASSPGGTSGSFEQFF; DNA: TGTGCCAGCAGCCCGGGGGGGACTAGCGGGAGTTTTGAGCAGTTCTTC
J: TRBJ2-7; size: medium-sized; V: TRBV19; D: TRBD1; CDR3: CASMGQIEQYF; DNA: TGTGCCAGTATGGGACAGATCGAGCAGTACTTC
J: TRBJ2-3; size: medium-sized; V: TRBV29-1; D: -; CDR3: CSVAYSTDTQYF; DNA: TGCAGCGTAGCTTACAGCACAGATACGCAGTATTTT
J: TRBJ2-7; size: -; V: TRBV6-5; D: TRBD1; CDR3: CASSRDSLFTEQYF; DNA: TGTGCCAGCAGTCGGGACAGCCTTTTTACCGAGCAGTACTTC
J: TRBJ1-5; size: few; V: TRBV6-5; D: -; CDR3: CASSYSGGSQPQHF; DNA: TGTGCCAGCAGTTACTCGGGGGGAAGTCAGCCCCAGCATTTT
J: TRBJ2-5; size: few; V: TRBV24-1; D: TRBD1; CDR3: CATQQGATETQYF; DNA: TGTGCCACACAACAGGGGGCGACAGAGACCCAGTACTTC
J: TRBJ1-6; size: -; V: TRBV20-1; D: -; CDR3: CSASMGSSYNSPLHF; DNA: TGCAGTGCTAGTATGGGGAGCTCCTATAATTCACCCCTCCACTTT
J: TRBJ2-1; size: medium-sized; V: TRBV27; D: TRBD2; CDR3: CASSPSSGLAGRANEQFF; DNA: TGTGCCAGCAGTCCATCGTCGGGACTAGCGGGAAGGGCGAATGAGCAGTTCTTC
J: TRBJ1-5; size: medium-sized; V: TRBV15; D: -; CDR3: CATSRGKGYDSNQPQHF; DNA: TGTGCCACCAGCAGAGGGAAAGGATATGATAGCAATCAGCCCCAGCATTTT
J: TRBJ2-7; size: few; V: TRBV27; D: TRBD2; CDR3: CASSFGTSGRYEQYF; DNA: TGTGCCAGCAGTTTTGGGACTAGCGGGAGGTACGAGCAGTACTTC
J: TRBJ2-7; size: -; V: TRBV6-1; D: TRBD2; CDR3: CASSREGTSFYEQYF; DNA: TGTGCCAGCAGTCGGGAGGGGACTTCTTTTTACGAGCAGTACTTC
J: TRBJ2-2; size: medium-sized; V: TRBV19; D: -; CDR3: CASSTHGRTGELFF; DNA: TGTGCCAGTAGTACCCACGGACGGACCGGGGAGCTGTTTTTT
J: TRBJ2-6; size: many; V: TRBV6-5; D: -; CDR3: CASSYSGRGSSGANVLTF; DNA: TGTGCCAGCAGTTACTCTGGGCGGGGAAGCTCTGGGGCCAACGTCCTGACTTTC
J: TRBJ2-5; size: -; V: TRBV6-6; D: TRBD2; CDR3: CASSKRGTSEKETQYF; DNA: TGTGCCAGCAGTAAAAGAGGGACTAGCGAAAAAGAGACCCAGTACTTC
J: TRBJ2-5; size: many; V: TRBV6-2/TRBV6-3; D: -; CDR3: CASSYGAQYF; DNA: TGTGCCAGCAGTTACGGGGCCCAGTACTTC
J: TRBJ1-2; size: few; V: TRBV14; D: -; CDR3: CASSPRGAGRYGYTF; DNA: TGTGCCAGCAGCCCCCGAGGCGCAGGGCGCTATGGCTACACCTTC
J: TRBJ2-7; size: medium-sized; V: TRBV19; D: TRBD1; CDR3: CASSIRVTGAEQYF; DNA: TGTGCCAGTAGTATACGGGTGACAGGGGCCGAGCAGTACTTC
J: TRBJ1-5; size: medium-sized; V: TRBV29-1; D: -; CDR3: CSVEGGVNQPQHF; DNA: TGCAGCGTTGAAGGGGGGGTCAATCAGCCCCAGCATTTT
J: TRBJ2-7; size: many; V: TRBV6-5; D: -; CDR3: CASSTWSGSYEQYF; DNA: TGTGCCAGCAGTACGTGGTCAGGCTCCTACGAGCAGTACTTC
J: TRBJ1-2; size: medium-sized; V: TRBV19; D: -; CDR3: CASRGPGRYGYTF; DNA: TGTGCCAGTAGAGGACCCGGACGCTATGGCTACACCTTC
J: TRBJ2-7; size: medium-sized; V: TRBV18; D: TRBD1; CDR3: CASSPPKGAQGPSEQYF; DNA: TGTGCCAGCTCACCACCGAAGGGGGCACAGGGACCTTCCGAGCAGTACTTC
J: TRBJ1-6; size: few; V: TRBV7-9; D: -; CDR3: CASSQAQYSPLHF; DNA: TGTGCCAGCAGCCAGGCCCAGTACTCACCCCTCCACTTT
J: TRBJ2-7; size: medium-sized; V: TRBV6-2/TRBV6-3; D: TRBD2; CDR3: CASSPSSGGGHEQYF; DNA: TGTGCCAGCAGTCCTTCGTCGGGGGGTGGCCACGAGCAGTACTTC
J: TRBJ2-3; size: medium-sized; V: TRBV12-3/TRBV12-4; D: TRBD2; CDR3: CASSLGTSGRTDTQYF; DNA: TGTGCCAGCAGTTTGGGGACTAGCGGACGCACAGATACGCAGTATTTT
J: TRBJ2-2; size: many; V: TRBV30; D: -; CDR3: CARRSRGYTGELFF; DNA: TGTGCCCGACGATCCAGGGGTTACACCGGGGAGCTGTTTTTT
J: TRBJ2-7; size: -; V: TRBV12-3/TRBV12-4; D: -; CDR3: CASSLRDPGREQYF; DNA: TGTGCCAGCAGTTTAAGGGACCCTGGGCGCGAGCAGTACTTC
J: TRBJ1-1; size: -; V: TRBV6-1; D: -; CDR3: CASKGRGMNTEAFF; DNA: TGTGCCAGCAAGGGGAGGGGCATGAACACTGAAGCTTTCTTT
J: TRBJ2-1; size: many; V: TRBV6-5; D: -; CDR3: CASSPPARNEQFF; DNA: TGTGCCAGCAGTCCTCCTGCTCGAAATGAGCAGTTCTTC
J: TRBJ2-7; size: medium-sized; V: TRBV19; D: TRBD1; CDR3: CASMGDRSYEQYF; DNA: TGTGCCAGTATGGGGGACAGGTCCTACGAGCAGTACTTC
J: TRBJ2-7; size: -; V: TRBV7-2; D: -; CDR3: CASSFGRTSYEQYF; DNA: TGTGCCAGCAGCTTTGGTAGGACCAGCTACGAGCAGTACTTC
J: TRBJ2-2; size: medium-sized; V: TRBV27; D: -; CDR3: CASSPPTGVGTGELFF; DNA: TGTGCCAGCAGTCCCCCCACGGGAGTTGGAACCGGGGAGCTGTTTTTT
J: TRBJ2-4; size: many; V: TRBV19; D: -; CDR3: CASSMGGLGNIQYF; DNA: TGTGCCAGTAGTATGGGGGGACTTGGAAACATTCAGTACTTC
J: TRBJ2-2; size: few; V: TRBV20-1; D: -; CDR3: CSASGTNTGELFF; DNA: TGCAGTGCTAGCGGGACGAACACCGGGGAGCTGTTTTTT
J: TRBJ2-7; size: once; V: TRBV5-5; D: -; CDR3: CASSSLTRGAYEQYF; DNA: TGCGCCAGCAGCTCCCTGACCCGCGGGGCCTACGAGCAGTACTTC